Included here is one T cell receptor (beta chain) sequence, with context. Its antigen is undetermined. The sample comes from a study of blood T cells in healthy people across ages. On the study more broadly: The template switching approach captured approximately one barcoded beta molecule for every two T cells. Study conclusions and caveats: Per-million-T-cell TCR beta diversity fell roughly linearly with age.

Next came a second PCR, run for about 7 to 12 cycles, which used a sample-barcoded 5' primer along with a J-beta primer mix. Every cDNA molecule carried a tag from a template-switch adaptor bearing 12 random nucleotides. TCRdb itself ran the 5' RACE reads through MiXCR, one entry per CDR3 protein. The table has about 2 million distinct CDR3 sequences, less than 50% seen once. A minimum of 6 micrograms of total RNA was extracted per sample. The CDR3 is 15 residues long. V dropped 4 bases and J dropped 13; count of bases not matched to a gene: 16. Germline V lookup: CDR1 LGHNA, CDR2 YSLEER. The gene calls are TRBV4-3 and TRBJ2-1; 7 bases are shared with TRBD2. The specimen was blood. This receptor was obtained from a woman in her 40s in good health. CDR3 sequence reads: CASSRFLVAGEEQFF. In nucleotides, the CDR3 is TGCGCCAGCAGCCGATTCCTTGTGGCGGGGGAAGAACAGTTCTTC.